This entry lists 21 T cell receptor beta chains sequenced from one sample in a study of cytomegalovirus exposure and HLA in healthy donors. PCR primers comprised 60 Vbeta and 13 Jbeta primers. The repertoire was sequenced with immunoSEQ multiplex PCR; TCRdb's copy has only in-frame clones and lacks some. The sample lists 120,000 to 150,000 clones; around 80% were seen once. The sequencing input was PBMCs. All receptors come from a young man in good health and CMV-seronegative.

In DNA form, the CDR3 reads TGCGCCAGCAGTCCCAGCGGGGGGGCCTACAATGAGCAGTTCTTC. It is translated as CASSPSGGAYNEQFF. The rearrangement uses TRBV4-1 and TRBJ2-1; 10 nucleotides line up with TRBD2. This CDR3 region has 15 residues. CDR1 is MGHRA and CDR2 is YSYEKL in the germline V gene. The trim removed 6 bases at V and 2 bases at J, leaving 4 bases unmatched.

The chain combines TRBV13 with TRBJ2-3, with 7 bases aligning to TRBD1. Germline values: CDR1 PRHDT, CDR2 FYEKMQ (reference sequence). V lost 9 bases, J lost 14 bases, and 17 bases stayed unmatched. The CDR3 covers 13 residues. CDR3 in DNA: TGTGCCAGTAGGTTGTCTCCGGACAGGTCCTGGTATTTT. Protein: CASRLSPDRSWYF.

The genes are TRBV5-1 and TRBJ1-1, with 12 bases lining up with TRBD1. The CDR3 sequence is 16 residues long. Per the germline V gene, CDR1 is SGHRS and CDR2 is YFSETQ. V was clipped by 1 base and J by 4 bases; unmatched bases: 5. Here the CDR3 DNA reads TGCGCCAGCAGCTTGCCGGGACAGGGGGCGGCCACTGAAGCTTTCTTT. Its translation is CASSLPGQGAATEAFF.

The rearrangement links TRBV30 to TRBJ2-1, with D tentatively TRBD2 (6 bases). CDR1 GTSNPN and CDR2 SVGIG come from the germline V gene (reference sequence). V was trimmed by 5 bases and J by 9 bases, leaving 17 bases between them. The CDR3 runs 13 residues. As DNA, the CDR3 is TGTGCCTGGCAACCGGGAGTGATAGGTGAGCAGTTCTTC. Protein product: CAWQPGVIGEQFF.

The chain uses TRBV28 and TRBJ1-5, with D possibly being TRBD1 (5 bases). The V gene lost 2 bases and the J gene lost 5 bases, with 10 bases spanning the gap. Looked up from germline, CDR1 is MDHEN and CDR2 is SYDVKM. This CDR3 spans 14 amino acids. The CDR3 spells CASSLVGVYQPQHF. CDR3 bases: TGTGCCAGCAGTTTAGTAGGGGTGTATCAGCCCCAGCATTTT.

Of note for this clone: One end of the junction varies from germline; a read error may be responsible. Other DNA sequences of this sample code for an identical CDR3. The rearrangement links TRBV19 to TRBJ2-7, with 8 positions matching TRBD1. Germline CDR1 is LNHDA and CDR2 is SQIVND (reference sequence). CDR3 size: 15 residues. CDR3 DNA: TGTGCCAGTAGCATAGGTGGGACAGGTACCTACGAGCAGTACTTC. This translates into CASSIGGTGTYEQYF.

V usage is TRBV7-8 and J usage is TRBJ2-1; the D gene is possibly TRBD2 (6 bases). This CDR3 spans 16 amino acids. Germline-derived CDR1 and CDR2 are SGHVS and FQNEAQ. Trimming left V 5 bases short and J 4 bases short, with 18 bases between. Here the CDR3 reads CASSPWGELGYNEQFF. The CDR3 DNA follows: TGTGCCAGCAGCCCCTGGGGGGAGTTGGGTTACAATGAGCAGTTCTTC. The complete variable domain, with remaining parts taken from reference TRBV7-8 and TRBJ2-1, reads GAGVSQSPRYKVAKRGQDVALRCDPISGHVSLFWYQQALGQGPEFLTYFQNEAQLDKSGLPSDRFFAERPEGSVSTLKIQRTQQEDSAVYLCASSPWGELGYNEQFFGPGTRLTVL.

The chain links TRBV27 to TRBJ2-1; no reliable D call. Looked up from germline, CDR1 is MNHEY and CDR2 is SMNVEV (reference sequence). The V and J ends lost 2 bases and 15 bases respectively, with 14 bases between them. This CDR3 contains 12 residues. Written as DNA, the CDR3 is TGTGCCAGCAGTTTACTAGGCGGTCAATGGTTCTTC. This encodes CASSLLGGQWFF.

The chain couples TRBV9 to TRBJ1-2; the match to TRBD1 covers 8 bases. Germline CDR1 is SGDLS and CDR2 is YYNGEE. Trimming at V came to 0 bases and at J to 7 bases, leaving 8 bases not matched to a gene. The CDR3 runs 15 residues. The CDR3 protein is CASSVEAGGIGGYTF. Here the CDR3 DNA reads TGTGCCAGCAGCGTAGAGGCAGGGGGCATTGGTGGCTACACCTTC. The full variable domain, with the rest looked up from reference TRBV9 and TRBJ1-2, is DSGVTQTPKHLITATGQRVTLRCSPRSGDLSVYWYQQSLDQGLQFLIQYYNGEERAKGNILERFSAQQFPDLHSELNLSSLELGDSALYFCASSVEAGGIGGYTFGSGTRLTVV.

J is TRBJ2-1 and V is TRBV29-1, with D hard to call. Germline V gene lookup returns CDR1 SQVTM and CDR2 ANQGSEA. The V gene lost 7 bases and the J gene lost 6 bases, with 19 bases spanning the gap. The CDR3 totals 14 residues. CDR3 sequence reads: CSGCPGVRVNEQFF. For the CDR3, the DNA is TGCAGCGGTTGCCCCGGAGTTCGGGTCAATGAGCAGTTCTTC.

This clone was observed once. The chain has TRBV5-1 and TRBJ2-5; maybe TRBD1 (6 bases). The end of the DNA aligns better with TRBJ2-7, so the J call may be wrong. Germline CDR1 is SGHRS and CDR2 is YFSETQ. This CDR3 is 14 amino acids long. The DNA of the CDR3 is TGCGCCAGTCACGTAGGGACATTGGGCGACGAGCAGTACTTC. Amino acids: CASHVGTLGDEQYF.

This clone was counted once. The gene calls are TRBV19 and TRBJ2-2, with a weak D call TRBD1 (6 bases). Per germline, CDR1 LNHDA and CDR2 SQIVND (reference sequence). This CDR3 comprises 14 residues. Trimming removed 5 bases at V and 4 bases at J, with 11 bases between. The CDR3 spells CASSPGTPTGELFF. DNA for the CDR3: TGTGCCAGTAGTCCCGGGACACCCACCGGGGAGCTGTTTTTT.

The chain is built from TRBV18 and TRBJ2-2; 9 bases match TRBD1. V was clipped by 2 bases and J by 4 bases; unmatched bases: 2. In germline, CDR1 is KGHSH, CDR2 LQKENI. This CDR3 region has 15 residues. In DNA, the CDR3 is TGTGCCAGCTCACCAGACAGGGGGATCACCGGGGAGCTGTTTTTT. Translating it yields CASSPDRGITGELFF. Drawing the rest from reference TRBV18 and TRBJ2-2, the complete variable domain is NAGVMQNPRHLVRRRGQEARLRCSPMKGHSHVYWYRQLPEEGLKFMVYLQKENIIDESGMPKERFSAEFPKEGPSILRIQQVVRGDSAAYFCASSPDRGITGELFFGEGSRLTVL.

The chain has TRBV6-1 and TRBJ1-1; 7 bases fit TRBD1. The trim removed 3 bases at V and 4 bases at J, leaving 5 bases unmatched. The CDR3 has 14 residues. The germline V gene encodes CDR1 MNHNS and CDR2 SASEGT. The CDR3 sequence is CASSDRGLGTEAFF. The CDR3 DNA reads TGTGCCAGCAGTGACAGGGGGTTAGGCACTGAAGCTTTCTTT.

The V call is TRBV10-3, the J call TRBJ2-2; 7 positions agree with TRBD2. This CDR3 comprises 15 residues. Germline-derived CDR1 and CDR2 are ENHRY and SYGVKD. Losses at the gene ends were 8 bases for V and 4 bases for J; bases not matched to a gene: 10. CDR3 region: CAISREGGGTGELFF. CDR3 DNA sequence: TGTGCCATCTCCAGGGAGGGCGGAGGCACCGGGGAGCTGTTTTTT.

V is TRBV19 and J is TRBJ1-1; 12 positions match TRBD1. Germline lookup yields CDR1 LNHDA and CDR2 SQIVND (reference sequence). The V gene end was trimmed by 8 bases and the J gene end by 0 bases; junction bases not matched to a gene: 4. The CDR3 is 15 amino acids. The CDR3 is CASRDRGRLNTEAFF. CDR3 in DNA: TGTGCCAGTCGGGACAGGGGGCGGCTGAACACTGAAGCTTTCTTT.

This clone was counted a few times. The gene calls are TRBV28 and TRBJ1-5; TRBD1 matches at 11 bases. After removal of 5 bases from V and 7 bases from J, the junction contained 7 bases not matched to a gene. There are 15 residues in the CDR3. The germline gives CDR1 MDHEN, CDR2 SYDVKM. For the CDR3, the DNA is TGTGCCAGCAGTCCCGGGACAGGGGGTCTCCAGCCCCAGCATTTT. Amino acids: CASSPGTGGLQPQHF.

This chain's CDR3 is CASSGRGGYNEQFF. The CDR3, as DNA: TGTGCCAGCAGTGGGCGGGGGGGCTATAATGAGCAGTTCTTC. The chain combines TRBV6-6 with TRBJ2-1; 9 bases are a match to TRBD2. V shed 5 bases, J shed 7 bases, and the junction held 6 bases outside the gene matches. The CDR3 totals 14 residues. Germline V gene sequence: CDR1 MNHNY, CDR2 SVGAGI (reference sequence).

The CDR3 sequence: CASSLAGGPYEQYF. CDR3 in DNA: TGTGCCAGCAGTCTAGCGGGAGGGCCCTACGAGCAGTACTTC. This rearrangement joins TRBV27 to TRBJ2-7, with 12 bases matching TRBD2. CDR3 length equals 14 residues. Germline assignment: CDR1 MNHEY and CDR2 SMNVEV (reference sequence). V shed 5 bases, J shed 2 bases, and the junction held 1 base outside the gene matches.

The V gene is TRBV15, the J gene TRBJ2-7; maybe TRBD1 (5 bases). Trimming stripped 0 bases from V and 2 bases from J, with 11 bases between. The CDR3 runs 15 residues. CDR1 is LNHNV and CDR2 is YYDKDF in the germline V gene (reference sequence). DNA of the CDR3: TGTGCCACCAGCAGAGACATAAGCAGGGCCTACGAGCAGTACTTC. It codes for CATSRDISRAYEQYF.

The CDR3 DNA reads TGCAGCGTGTCTGACAGGGGGAGGAACACTGAAGCTTTCTTT. It specifies CSVSDRGRNTEAFF. The J gene is TRBJ1-1, the V gene TRBV29-1, with 9 bases identical to TRBD1. The CDR3 totals 14 residues. J was trimmed by 1 base and V by 6 bases; bases with no gene match: 6. Per germline, CDR1 SQVTM and CDR2 ANQGSEA.